This is a list of T cell receptor beta chains from one sample in a study of cytomegalovirus exposure and HLA in healthy donors. Measured with immunoSEQ multiplex PCR; TCRdb has only the in-frame clones, and not every one. Among 75,000 to 100,000 clones listed, roughly 75% were seen once. Sequences were obtained from PBMCs. Receptors were obtained from a man younger than 40 in good health and CMV-seronegative. Each CDR3 is given with its conserved first and last residue. A D gene is named only where the DNA matches it firmly. Only some rows state a clone size, as once, few, many or a class for expanded clones.

clone size: few; J gene: TRBJ2-3; CDR3 length: 14; D gene: -; V gene: TRBV5-1; CDR3 DNA: TGCGCCAGCAGCTTAGATACGGGCACAGATACGCAGTATTTT; CDR3 protein: CASSLDTGTDTQYF
clone size: few; J gene: TRBJ2-3; CDR3 length: 17; D gene: TRBD2; V gene: TRBV5-1; CDR3 DNA: TGCGCCAGCAGCCTTCCGTCGACTAGCGGGGCCACAGATACGCAGTATTTT; CDR3 protein: CASSLPSTSGATDTQYF
clone size: -; J gene: TRBJ2-1; CDR3 length: 14; D gene: -; V gene: TRBV18; CDR3 DNA: TGTGCCAGCTCACCCGGACAGTCCTACAATGAGCAGTTCTTC; CDR3 protein: CASSPGQSYNEQFF
clone size: -; J gene: TRBJ2-7; CDR3 length: 14; D gene: -; V gene: TRBV28; CDR3 DNA: TGTGCCAGCAGTTTCGGGGGTCAGCCCTACGAGCAGTACTTC; CDR3 protein: CASSFGGQPYEQYF
clone size: few; J gene: TRBJ2-7; CDR3 length: 14; D gene: -; V gene: TRBV4-2; CDR3 DNA: TGTGCCAGCAGCCAAGGGACTACCTCCTACGAGCAGTACTTC; CDR3 protein: CASSQGTTSYEQYF
clone size: -; J gene: TRBJ1-3; CDR3 length: 13; D gene: -; V gene: TRBV6-6; CDR3 DNA: TGTGCCAGCAGGGCAGGGGCCGGAAACACCATATATTTT; CDR3 protein: CASRAGAGNTIYF
clone size: -; J gene: TRBJ2-7; CDR3 length: 15; D gene: TRBD1; V gene: TRBV27; CDR3 DNA: TGTGCCAGCAGTTCGGGACAGGGAAAGGCTCGCGAGCAGTACTTC; CDR3 protein: CASSSGQGKAREQYF
clone size: -; J gene: TRBJ2-7; CDR3 length: 15; D gene: TRBD1; V gene: TRBV4-3; CDR3 DNA: TGCGCCAGCAGCCAAGACACAGGGGGATTCGACGAGCAGTACTTC; CDR3 protein: CASSQDTGGFDEQYF
clone size: -; J gene: TRBJ1-1; CDR3 length: 16; D gene: -; V gene: TRBV30; CDR3 DNA: TGTGCCTGGAGTGCAGAGAACAGGGCACCGAACACTGAAGCTTTCTTT; CDR3 protein: CAWSAENRAPNTEAFF
clone size: -; J gene: TRBJ2-7; CDR3 length: 14; D gene: TRBD1; V gene: TRBV5-1; CDR3 DNA: TGCGCCAGCAGCTTGCAAGGACAGGGTATCGAGCAGTACTTC; CDR3 protein: CASSLQGQGIEQYF
clone size: -; J gene: TRBJ2-5; CDR3 length: 15; D gene: TRBD2; V gene: TRBV27; CDR3 DNA: TGTGCCAGCAGTCTCGGACTAGCGGGGGTAGAGACCCAGTACTTC; CDR3 protein: CASSLGLAGVETQYF
clone size: few; J gene: TRBJ1-6; CDR3 length: 15; D gene: -; V gene: TRBV4-1; CDR3 DNA: TGCGCCAGCAGCCAAGGACACTCCTATAATTCACCCCTCCACTTT; CDR3 protein: CASSQGHSYNSPLHF
clone size: -; J gene: TRBJ2-7; CDR3 length: 14; D gene: -; V gene: TRBV7-2; CDR3 DNA: TGTGCCAGCAGCCAAGGGGGGACAGCCTACGAGCAGTACTTC; CDR3 protein: CASSQGGTAYEQYF
clone size: few; J gene: TRBJ2-7; CDR3 length: 16; D gene: TRBD1; V gene: TRBV6-1; CDR3 DNA: TGTGCCAGCAGTGCAATACTCGGGACAGGCGGCTACGAGCAGTACTTC; CDR3 protein: CASSAILGTGGYEQYF
clone size: -; J gene: TRBJ1-1; CDR3 length: 13; D gene: -; V gene: TRBV7-3; CDR3 DNA: TGTGCCAGCAGCTTATCCGGGGGCACTGAAGCTTTCTTT; CDR3 protein: CASSLSGGTEAFF
clone size: -; J gene: TRBJ2-5; CDR3 length: 14; D gene: -; V gene: TRBV14; CDR3 DNA: TGTGCCAGCAGCCAAGTCCAGGGGGGAGAGACCCAGTACTTC; CDR3 protein: CASSQVQGGETQYF
clone size: -; J gene: TRBJ2-1; CDR3 length: 15; D gene: -; V gene: TRBV5-1; CDR3 DNA: TGCGCCAGCAGCTTCCGGGACATAGCCTACAATGAGCAGTTCTTC; CDR3 protein: CASSFRDIAYNEQFF
clone size: few; J gene: TRBJ1-1; CDR3 length: 11; D gene: -; V gene: TRBV6-6; CDR3 DNA: TGTGCCAGTTTCAAGAACACTGAAGCTTTCTTT; CDR3 protein: CASFKNTEAFF
clone size: -; J gene: TRBJ1-1; CDR3 length: 14; D gene: TRBD1; V gene: TRBV5-1; CDR3 DNA: TGCGCCAGCAGCCCCCAGGGGGTAAGCACTGAAGCTTTCTTT; CDR3 protein: CASSPQGVSTEAFF
clone size: -; J gene: TRBJ2-1; CDR3 length: 16; D gene: TRBD1; V gene: TRBV7-9; CDR3 DNA: TGTGCCAGCAGCGGATCCGGGACAGGGGCTTACAATGAGCAGTTCTTC; CDR3 protein: CASSGSGTGAYNEQFF
clone size: -; J gene: TRBJ1-2; CDR3 length: 15; D gene: TRBD1; V gene: TRBV19; CDR3 DNA: TGTGCCAGCAGGGACAGGGGGCGCATCGACTATGGCTACACCTTC; CDR3 protein: CASRDRGRIDYGYTF
clone size: once; J gene: TRBJ2-7; CDR3 length: 14; D gene: TRBD1; V gene: TRBV25-1; CDR3 DNA: TGTGCCAGCAGTGGAGGACAGGGGGCGTACGAGCAGTACTTC; CDR3 protein: CASSGGQGAYEQYF
clone size: few; J gene: TRBJ1-1; CDR3 length: 13; D gene: -; V gene: TRBV6-1; CDR3 DNA: TGTGCCAGCCTAATGACAGGGAACACTGAAGCTTTCTTT; CDR3 protein: CASLMTGNTEAFF
clone size: -; J gene: TRBJ1-1; CDR3 length: 14; D gene: TRBD1; V gene: TRBV6-1; CDR3 DNA: TGTGCCACCGAACAGGGGTGGGAAAACACTGAAGCTTTCTTT; CDR3 protein: CATEQGWENTEAFF
clone size: -; J gene: TRBJ2-1; CDR3 length: 15; D gene: -; V gene: TRBV14; CDR3 DNA: TGTGCCAGCAGCATCAGGTTACTTGCCTACAATGAGCAGTTCTTC; CDR3 protein: CASSIRLLAYNEQFF
clone size: -; J gene: TRBJ2-7; CDR3 length: 17; D gene: -; V gene: TRBV7-2; CDR3 DNA: TGTGCCAGCAGCATTACGGGCGGGACCCAGAGCTCCTACGAGCAGTACTTC; CDR3 protein: CASSITGGTQSSYEQYF
clone size: -; J gene: TRBJ2-7; CDR3 length: 13; D gene: -; V gene: TRBV6-5; CDR3 DNA: TGTGCCAGCAGTCCCCTAGGCCCCTACGAGCAGTACTTC; CDR3 protein: CASSPLGPYEQYF
clone size: -; J gene: TRBJ2-3; CDR3 length: 14; D gene: -; V gene: TRBV2; CDR3 DNA: TGTGCCAGCAGTGAGAGGAGGTACACAGATACGCAGTATTTT; CDR3 protein: CASSERRYTDTQYF
clone size: -; J gene: TRBJ2-7; CDR3 length: 14; D gene: -; V gene: TRBV5-6; CDR3 DNA: TGTGCCAGCAGCTTGATACAGGGAGCCTACGAGCAGTACTTC; CDR3 protein: CASSLIQGAYEQYF
clone size: few; J gene: TRBJ2-3; CDR3 length: 13; D gene: -; V gene: TRBV19; CDR3 DNA: TGTGCCAGTAGTATGAGCAGGGCCGATACGCAGTATTTT; CDR3 protein: CASSMSRADTQYF
clone size: -; J gene: TRBJ1-1; CDR3 length: 12; D gene: -; V gene: TRBV7-9; CDR3 DNA: TGTGCCAGCAGCTTAGCCCAGTCAGAAGCTTTCTTT; CDR3 protein: CASSLAQSEAFF
clone size: -; J gene: TRBJ1-2; CDR3 length: 14; D gene: -; V gene: TRBV10-3; CDR3 DNA: TGTGCCATCAGTCCCGGAGAGGGTCACTATGGCTACACCTTC; CDR3 protein: CAISPGEGHYGYTF
clone size: -; J gene: TRBJ2-7; CDR3 length: 16; D gene: TRBD2; V gene: TRBV4-2; CDR3 DNA: TGTGCCAGCAGCCCGCTAGCGGGAATCAGGTCCTACGAGCAGTACTTC; CDR3 protein: CASSPLAGIRSYEQYF
clone size: -; J gene: TRBJ1-1; CDR3 length: 16; D gene: TRBD1; V gene: TRBV5-1; CDR3 DNA: TGCGCCAGCAGCTTGGCACCACAGGGGCTGAACACTGAAGCTTTCTTT; CDR3 protein: CASSLAPQGLNTEAFF
clone size: -; J gene: TRBJ2-7; CDR3 length: 15; D gene: TRBD2; V gene: TRBV7-2; CDR3 DNA: TGTGCCAGCAGCTCCGTTGGGGGAGCGGGGTTCGAGCAGTACTTC; CDR3 protein: CASSSVGGAGFEQYF
clone size: -; J gene: TRBJ1-6; CDR3 length: 17; D gene: -; V gene: TRBV9; CDR3 DNA: TGTGCCAGCAGCGTAGACCCATCAGGGGAAGGATGGTCACCCCTCCACTTT; CDR3 protein: CASSVDPSGEGWSPLHF
clone size: -; J gene: TRBJ2-1; CDR3 length: 14; D gene: TRBD1; V gene: TRBV19; CDR3 DNA: TGTGCCAGTAGGACCGGGACAGGGTACAATGAGCAGTTCTTC; CDR3 protein: CASRTGTGYNEQFF
clone size: -; J gene: TRBJ2-5; CDR3 length: 15; D gene: TRBD2; V gene: TRBV6-5; CDR3 DNA: TGTGCCAGCAGTCGGACTAGCGGGAGATTTGAGACCCAGTACTTC; CDR3 protein: CASSRTSGRFETQYF
clone size: -; J gene: TRBJ1-1; CDR3 length: 13; D gene: -; V gene: TRBV7-6; CDR3 DNA: TGTGCCAGCAGCCTGTCAGTGAACACTGAAGCTTTCTTT; CDR3 protein: CASSLSVNTEAFF
clone size: -; J gene: TRBJ1-5; CDR3 length: 11; D gene: -; V gene: TRBV25-1; CDR3 DNA: TGTGCCAGCAGTGAATCGGAGCCCCAGCATTTT; CDR3 protein: CASSESEPQHF
clone size: -; J gene: TRBJ2-7; CDR3 length: 14; D gene: TRBD1; V gene: TRBV28; CDR3 DNA: TGTGCCAGCAGCCCTACGGGACAGGGCGACGAGCAGTACTTC; CDR3 protein: CASSPTGQGDEQYF
clone size: -; J gene: TRBJ2-4; CDR3 length: 14; D gene: -; V gene: TRBV30; CDR3 DNA: TGTGCCTGGAGTGTACAGGACAGTAAAAACATTCAGTACTTC; CDR3 protein: CAWSVQDSKNIQYF